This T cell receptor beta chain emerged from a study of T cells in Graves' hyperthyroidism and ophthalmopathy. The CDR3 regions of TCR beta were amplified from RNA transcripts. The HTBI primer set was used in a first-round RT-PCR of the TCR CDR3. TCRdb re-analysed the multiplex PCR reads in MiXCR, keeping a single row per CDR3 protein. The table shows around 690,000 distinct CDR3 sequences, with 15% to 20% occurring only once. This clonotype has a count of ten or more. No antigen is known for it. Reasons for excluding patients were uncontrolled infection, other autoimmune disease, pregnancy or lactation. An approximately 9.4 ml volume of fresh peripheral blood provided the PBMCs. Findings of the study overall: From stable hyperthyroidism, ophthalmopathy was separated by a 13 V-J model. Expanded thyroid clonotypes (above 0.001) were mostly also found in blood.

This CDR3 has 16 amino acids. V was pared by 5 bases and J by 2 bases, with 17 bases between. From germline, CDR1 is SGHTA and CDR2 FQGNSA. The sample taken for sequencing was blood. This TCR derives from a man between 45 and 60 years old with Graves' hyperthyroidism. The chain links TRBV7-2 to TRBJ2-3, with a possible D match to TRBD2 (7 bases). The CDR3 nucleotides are TGTGCCAGCAGCCTCCAGGGGCGGGGGAACACAGATACGCAGTATTTT. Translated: CASSLQGRGNTDTQYF.